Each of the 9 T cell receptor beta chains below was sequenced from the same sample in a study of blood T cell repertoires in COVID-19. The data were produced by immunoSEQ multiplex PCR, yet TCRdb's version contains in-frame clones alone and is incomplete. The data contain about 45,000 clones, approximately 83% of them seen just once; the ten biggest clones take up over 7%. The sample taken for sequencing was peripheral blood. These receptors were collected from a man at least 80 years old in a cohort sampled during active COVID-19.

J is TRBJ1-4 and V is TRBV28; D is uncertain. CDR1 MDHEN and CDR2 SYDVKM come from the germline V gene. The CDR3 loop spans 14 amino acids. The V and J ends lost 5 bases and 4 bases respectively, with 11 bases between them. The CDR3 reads CASSPDTNNEKLFF. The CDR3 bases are TGTGCCAGCAGTCCCGACACGAATAATGAAAAACTGTTTTTT. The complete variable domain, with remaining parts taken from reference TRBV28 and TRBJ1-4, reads DVKVTQSSRYLVKRTGEKVFLECVQDMDHENMFWYRQDPGLGLRLIYFSYDVKMKEKGDIPEGYSVSREKKERFSLILESASTNQTSMYLCASSPDTNNEKLFFGSGTQLSVL.

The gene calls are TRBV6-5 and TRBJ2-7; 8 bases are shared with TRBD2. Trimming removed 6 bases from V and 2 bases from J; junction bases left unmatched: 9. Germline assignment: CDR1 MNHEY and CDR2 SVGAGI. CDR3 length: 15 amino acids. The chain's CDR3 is CASSLAGMGTYEQYF. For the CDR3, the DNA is TGTGCCAGCAGCTTAGCGGGGATGGGTACCTACGAGCAGTACTTC.

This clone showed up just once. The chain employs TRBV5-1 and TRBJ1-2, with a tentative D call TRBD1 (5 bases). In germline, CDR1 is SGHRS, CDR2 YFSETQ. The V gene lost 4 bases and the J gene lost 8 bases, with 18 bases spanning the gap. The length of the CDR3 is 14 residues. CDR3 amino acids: CASSIAGEGRGYTF. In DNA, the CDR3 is TGCGCCAGCAGCATCGCCGGGGAGGGACGAGGCTACACCTTC. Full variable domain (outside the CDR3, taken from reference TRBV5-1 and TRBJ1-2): KAGVTQTPRYLIKTRGQQVTLSCSPISGHRSVSWYQQTPGQGLQFLFEYFSETQRNKGNFPGRFSGRQFSNSRSEMNVSTLELGDSALYLCASSIAGEGRGYTFGSGTRLTVV.

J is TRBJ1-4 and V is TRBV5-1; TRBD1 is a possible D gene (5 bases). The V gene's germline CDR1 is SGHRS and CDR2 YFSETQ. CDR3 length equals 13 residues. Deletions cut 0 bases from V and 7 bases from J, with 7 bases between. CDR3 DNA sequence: TGCGCCAGCAGCTTGGGGGGCGTTGAAAAACTGTTTTTT. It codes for CASSLGGVEKLFF. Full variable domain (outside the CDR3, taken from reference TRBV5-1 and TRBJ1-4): KAGVTQTPRYLIKTRGQQVTLSCSPISGHRSVSWYQQTPGQGLQFLFEYFSETQRNKGNFPGRFSGRQFSNSRSEMNVSTLELGDSALYLCASSLGGVEKLFFGSGTQLSVL.

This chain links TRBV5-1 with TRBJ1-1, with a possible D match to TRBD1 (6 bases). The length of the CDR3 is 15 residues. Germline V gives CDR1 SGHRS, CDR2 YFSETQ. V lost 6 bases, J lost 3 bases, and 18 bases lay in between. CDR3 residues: CASKRGGAEYTEAFF. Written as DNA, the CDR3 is TGCGCCAGCAAACGGGGGGGCGCGGAATACACTGAAGCTTTCTTT. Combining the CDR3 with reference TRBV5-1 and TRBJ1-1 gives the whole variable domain KAGVTQTPRYLIKTRGQQVTLSCSPISGHRSVSWYQQTPGQGLQFLFEYFSETQRNKGNFPGRFSGRQFSNSRSEMNVSTLELGDSALYLCASKRGGAEYTEAFFGQGTRLTVV.

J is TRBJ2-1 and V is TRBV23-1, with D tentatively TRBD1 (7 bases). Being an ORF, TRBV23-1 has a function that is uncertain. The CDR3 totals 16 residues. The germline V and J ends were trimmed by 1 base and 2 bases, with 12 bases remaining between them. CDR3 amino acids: CASSQFRGDTYNEQFF. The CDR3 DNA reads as TGCGCCAGCAGTCAATTCAGGGGGGACACCTACAATGAGCAGTTCTTC.

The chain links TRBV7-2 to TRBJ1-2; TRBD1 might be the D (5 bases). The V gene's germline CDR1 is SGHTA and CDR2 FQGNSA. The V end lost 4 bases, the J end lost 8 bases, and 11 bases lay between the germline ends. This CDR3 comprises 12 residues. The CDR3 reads CASSSSTVGYTF. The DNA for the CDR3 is TGTGCCAGCAGCTCCTCGACAGTCGGCTACACCTTC.

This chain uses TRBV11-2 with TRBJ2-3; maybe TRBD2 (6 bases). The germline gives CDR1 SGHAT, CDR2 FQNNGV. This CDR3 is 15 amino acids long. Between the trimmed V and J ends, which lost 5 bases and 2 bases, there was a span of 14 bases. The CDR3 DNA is TGTGCCAGCAGCCCACGGGAGCAATACACAGATACGCAGTATTTT. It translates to CASSPREQYTDTQYF.

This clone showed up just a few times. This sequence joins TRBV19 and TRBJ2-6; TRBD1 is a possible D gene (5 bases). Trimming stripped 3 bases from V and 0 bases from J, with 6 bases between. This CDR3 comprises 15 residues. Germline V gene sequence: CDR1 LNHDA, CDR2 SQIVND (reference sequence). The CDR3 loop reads CASSIDSSGANVLTF. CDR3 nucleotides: TGTGCCAGTAGTATCGACAGCTCTGGGGCCAACGTCCTGACTTTC. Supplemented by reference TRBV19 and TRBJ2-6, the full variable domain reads DGGITQSPKYLFRKEGQNVTLSCEQNLNHDAMYWYRQDPGQGLRLIYYSQIVNDFQKGDIAEGYSVSREKKESFPLTVTSAQKNPTAFYLCASSIDSSGANVLTFGAGSRLTVL.